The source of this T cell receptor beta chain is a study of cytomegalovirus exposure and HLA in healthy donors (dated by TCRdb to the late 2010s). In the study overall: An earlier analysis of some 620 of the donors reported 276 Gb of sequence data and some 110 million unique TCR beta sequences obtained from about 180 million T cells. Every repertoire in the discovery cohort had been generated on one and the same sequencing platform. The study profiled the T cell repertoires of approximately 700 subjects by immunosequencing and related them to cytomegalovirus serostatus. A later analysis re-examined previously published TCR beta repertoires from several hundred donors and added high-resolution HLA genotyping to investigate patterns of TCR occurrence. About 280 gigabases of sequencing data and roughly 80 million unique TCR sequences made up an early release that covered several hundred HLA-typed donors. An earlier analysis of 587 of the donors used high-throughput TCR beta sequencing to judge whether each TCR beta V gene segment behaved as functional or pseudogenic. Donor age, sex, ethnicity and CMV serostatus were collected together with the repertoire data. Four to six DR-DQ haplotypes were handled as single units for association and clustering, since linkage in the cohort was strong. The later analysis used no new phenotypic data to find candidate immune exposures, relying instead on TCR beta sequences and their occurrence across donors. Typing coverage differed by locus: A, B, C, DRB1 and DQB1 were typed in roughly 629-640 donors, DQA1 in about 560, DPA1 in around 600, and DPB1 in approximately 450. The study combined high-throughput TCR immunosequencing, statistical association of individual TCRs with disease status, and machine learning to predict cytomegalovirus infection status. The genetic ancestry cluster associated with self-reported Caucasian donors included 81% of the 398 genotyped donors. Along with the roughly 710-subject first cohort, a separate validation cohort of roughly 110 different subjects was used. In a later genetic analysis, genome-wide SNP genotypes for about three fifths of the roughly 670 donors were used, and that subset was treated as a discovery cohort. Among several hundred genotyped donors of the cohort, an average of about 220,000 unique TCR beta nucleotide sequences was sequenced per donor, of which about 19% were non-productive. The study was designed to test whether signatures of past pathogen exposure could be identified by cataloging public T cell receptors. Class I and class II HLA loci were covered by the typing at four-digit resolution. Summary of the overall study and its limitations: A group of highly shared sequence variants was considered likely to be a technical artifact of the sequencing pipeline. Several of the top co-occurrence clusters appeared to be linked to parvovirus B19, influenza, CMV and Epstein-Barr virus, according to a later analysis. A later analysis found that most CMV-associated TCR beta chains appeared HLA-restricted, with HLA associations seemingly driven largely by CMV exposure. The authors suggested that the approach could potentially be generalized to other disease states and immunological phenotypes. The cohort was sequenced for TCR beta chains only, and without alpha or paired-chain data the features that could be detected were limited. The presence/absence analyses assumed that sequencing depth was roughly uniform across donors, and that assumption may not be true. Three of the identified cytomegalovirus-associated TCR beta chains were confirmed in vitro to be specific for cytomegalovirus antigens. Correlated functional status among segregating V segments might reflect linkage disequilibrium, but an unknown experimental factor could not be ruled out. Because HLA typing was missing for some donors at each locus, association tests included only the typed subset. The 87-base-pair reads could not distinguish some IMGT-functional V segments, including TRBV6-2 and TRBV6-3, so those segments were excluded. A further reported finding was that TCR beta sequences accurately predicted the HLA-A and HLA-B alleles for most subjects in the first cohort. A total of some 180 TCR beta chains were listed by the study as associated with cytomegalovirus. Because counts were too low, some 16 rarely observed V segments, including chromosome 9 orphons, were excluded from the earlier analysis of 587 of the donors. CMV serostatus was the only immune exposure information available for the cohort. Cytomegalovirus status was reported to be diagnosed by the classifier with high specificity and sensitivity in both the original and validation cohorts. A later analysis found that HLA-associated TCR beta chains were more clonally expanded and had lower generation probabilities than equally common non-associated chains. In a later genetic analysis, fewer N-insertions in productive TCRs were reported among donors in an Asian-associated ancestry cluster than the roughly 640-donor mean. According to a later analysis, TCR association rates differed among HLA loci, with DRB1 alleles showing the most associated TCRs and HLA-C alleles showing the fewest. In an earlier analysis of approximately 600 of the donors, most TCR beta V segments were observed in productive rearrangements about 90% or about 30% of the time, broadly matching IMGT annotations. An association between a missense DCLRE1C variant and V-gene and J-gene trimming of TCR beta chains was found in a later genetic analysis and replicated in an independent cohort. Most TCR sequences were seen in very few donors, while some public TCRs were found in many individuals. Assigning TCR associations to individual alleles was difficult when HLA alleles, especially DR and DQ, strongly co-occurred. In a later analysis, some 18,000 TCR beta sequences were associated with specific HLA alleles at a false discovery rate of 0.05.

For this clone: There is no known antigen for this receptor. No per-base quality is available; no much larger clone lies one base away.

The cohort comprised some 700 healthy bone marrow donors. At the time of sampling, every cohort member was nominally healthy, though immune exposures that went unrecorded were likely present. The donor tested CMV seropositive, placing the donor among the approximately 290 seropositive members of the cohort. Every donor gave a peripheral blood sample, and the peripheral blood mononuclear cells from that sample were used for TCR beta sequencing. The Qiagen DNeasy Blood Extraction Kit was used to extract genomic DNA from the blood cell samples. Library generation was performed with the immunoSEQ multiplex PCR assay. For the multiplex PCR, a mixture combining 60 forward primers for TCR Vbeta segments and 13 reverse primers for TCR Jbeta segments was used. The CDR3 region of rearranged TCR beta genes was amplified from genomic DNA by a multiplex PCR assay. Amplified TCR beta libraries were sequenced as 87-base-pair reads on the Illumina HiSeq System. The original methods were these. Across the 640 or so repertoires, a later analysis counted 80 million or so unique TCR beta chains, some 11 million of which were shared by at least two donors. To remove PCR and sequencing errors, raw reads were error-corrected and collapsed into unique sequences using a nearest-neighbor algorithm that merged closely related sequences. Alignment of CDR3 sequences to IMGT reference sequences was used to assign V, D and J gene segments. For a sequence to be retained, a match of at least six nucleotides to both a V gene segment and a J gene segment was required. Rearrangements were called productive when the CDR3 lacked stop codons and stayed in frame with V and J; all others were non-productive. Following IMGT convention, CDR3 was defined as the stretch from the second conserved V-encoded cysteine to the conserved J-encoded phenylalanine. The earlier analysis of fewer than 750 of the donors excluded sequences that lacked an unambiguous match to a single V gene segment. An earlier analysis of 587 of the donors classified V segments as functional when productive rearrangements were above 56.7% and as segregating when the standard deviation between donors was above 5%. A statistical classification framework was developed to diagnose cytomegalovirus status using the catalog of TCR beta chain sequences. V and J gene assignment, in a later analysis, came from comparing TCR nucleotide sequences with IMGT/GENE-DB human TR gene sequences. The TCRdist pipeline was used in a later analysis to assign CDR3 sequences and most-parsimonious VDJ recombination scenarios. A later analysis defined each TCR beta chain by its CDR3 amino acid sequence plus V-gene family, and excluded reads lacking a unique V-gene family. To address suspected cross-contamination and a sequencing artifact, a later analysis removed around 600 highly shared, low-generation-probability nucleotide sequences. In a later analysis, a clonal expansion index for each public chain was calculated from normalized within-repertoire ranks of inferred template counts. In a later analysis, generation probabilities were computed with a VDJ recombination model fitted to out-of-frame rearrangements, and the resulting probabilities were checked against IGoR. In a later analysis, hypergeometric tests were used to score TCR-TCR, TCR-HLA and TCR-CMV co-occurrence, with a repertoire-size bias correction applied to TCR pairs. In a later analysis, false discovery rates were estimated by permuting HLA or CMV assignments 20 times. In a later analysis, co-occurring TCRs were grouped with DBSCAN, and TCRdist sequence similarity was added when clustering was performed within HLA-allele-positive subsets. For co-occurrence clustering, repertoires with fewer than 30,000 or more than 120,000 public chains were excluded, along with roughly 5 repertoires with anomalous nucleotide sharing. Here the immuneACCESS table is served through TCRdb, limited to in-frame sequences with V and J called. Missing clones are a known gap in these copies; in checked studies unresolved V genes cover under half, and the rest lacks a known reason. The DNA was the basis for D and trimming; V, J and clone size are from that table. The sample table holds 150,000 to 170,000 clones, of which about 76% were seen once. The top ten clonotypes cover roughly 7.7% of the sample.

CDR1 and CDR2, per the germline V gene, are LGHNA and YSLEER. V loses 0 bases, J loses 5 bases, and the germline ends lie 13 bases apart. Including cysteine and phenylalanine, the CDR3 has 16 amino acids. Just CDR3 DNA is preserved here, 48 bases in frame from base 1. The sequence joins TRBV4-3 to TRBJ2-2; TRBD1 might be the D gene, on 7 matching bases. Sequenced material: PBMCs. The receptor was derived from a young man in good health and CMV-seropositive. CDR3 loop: CASSQESRGRTGELFF. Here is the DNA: TGCGCCAGCAGCCAAGAATCCAGGGGGAGGACCGGGGAGCTGTTTTTT.